This TCR beta chain was found in a study of T cells in Graves' hyperthyroidism and ophthalmopathy. Study outcomes and limitations: The model identified upcoming ophthalmopathy a median around 7.1 months ahead of onset. Appearing also in blood were most of the thyroid clonotypes expanded above 0.001.

This CDR3 has 13 amino acids. From germline, CDR1 is SGHRS and CDR2 YFSETQ. The germline V and J ends were trimmed by 4 bases and 5 bases, with 10 bases remaining between them. There were TCR beta CDR3 regions amplified from RNA transcripts. The TCR CDR3 was amplified in a first-round RT-PCR using the HTBI primer set. TCRdb reprocessed the multiplex PCR reads via MiXCR and lists one record per CDR3 protein. Altogether hundreds of thousands of distinct CDR3 sequences are present, around 20% being singletons, with the ten largest covering roughly 60%. This clonotype was seen more than once but under ten times. Its specificity is unknown.

Sequencing input: blood. The source of this sequence is a man under 40 with Graves' ophthalmopathy. The chain employs TRBV5-1 and TRBJ2-4, with D possibly matching TRBD2 (5 bases). For the CDR3, the DNA is TGCGCCAGCAGCCTGCCCGGGGAAAACATTCAGTACTTC. This gives the protein CASSLPGENIQYF.